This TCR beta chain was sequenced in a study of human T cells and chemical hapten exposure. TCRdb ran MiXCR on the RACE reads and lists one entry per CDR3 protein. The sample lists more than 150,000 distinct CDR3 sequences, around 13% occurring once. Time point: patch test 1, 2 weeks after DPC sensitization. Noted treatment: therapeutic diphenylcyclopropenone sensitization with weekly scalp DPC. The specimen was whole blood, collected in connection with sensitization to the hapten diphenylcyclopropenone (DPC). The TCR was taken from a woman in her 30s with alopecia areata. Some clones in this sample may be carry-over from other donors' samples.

The CDR3 region is CASSYSDTGDEQYF. The CDR3 region has the DNA TGTGCCAGCAGTTACTCAGACACAGGGGACGAGCAGTACTTC. V and J are TRBV6-6 and TRBJ2-7, with 7 bases lining up with TRBD1. The CDR3 loop spans 14 amino acids. Per the germline V gene, CDR1 is MNHNY and CDR2 is SVGAGI (reference sequence). V gave up 0 bases and J gave up 5 bases; unmatched junction bases: 4.